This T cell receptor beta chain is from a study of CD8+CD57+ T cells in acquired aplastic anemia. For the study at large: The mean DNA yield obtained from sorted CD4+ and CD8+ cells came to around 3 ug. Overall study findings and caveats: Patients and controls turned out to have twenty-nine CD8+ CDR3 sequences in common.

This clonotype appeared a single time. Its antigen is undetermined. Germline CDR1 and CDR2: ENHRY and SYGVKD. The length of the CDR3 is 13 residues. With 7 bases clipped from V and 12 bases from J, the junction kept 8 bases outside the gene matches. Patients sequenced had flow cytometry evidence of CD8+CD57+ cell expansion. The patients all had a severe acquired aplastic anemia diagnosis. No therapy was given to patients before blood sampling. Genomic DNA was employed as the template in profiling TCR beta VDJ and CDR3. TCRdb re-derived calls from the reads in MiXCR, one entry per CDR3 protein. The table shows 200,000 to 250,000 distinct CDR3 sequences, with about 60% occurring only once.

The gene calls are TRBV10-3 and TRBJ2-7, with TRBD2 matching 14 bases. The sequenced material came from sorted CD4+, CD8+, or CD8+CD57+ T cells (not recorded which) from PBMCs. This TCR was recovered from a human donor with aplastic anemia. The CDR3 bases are TGTGCCATCACCGGACTAGCGGGGGGCTCGGCGTACTTC. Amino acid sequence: CAITGLAGGSAYF.